These 9 T cell receptor beta chains came from one sample sequenced in a study of T cell repertoires in cytomegalovirus infection. TCRdb re-called the reads through MiXCR, storing one row per CDR3 protein. The sample lists around 78,000 distinct CDR3 sequences; roughly 39% were seen once. These receptors' antigens are unknown. This specimen was CD8+ T cells from cultured PBMCs, taken from culture after CMV antigen stimulation. The source of these receptors is a human donor in good health (CMV status not recorded). Some clones in this sample may be carry-over from other donors' samples.

This clonotype showed up just a few times. The junction departs from the called germline gene at one end, perhaps through a read error. The chain is built from TRBV7-9 and TRBJ1-1; possibly TRBD1 for D (5 bases). The CDR3 runs to 17 residues. CDR1 is SEHNR and CDR2 is FQNEAQ in the germline V gene (reference sequence). The CDR3 reads CASTLLISGLLNTEAFF. The CDR3 nucleotides read TGTGCCAGCACCTTACTTATATCAGGGTTATTGAACACTGAAGCTTTCTTT.

The sample holds a few counts of this clonotype. This chain uses TRBV4-1 with TRBJ2-7; D perhaps matches TRBD1 (5 bases). Trimming pared 0 bases from V and 2 bases from J, leaving 8 bases between. CDR1 MGHRA and CDR2 YSYEKL come from the germline V gene. The CDR3 consists of 14 residues. CDR3 protein: CASSQEDNTYEQYF. CDR3 DNA: TGCGCCAGCAGCCAAGAGGACAATACCTACGAGCAGTACTTC.

The chain is built from TRBV19 and TRBJ1-4, with a weak D call TRBD1 (5 bases). Germline V gives CDR1 LNHDA, CDR2 SQIVND (reference sequence). This CDR3 has 15 residues. V shed 0 bases and J shed 11 bases, with 16 bases lying between them. CDR3 region: CASSIESLGPDKLFF. DNA of the CDR3: TGTGCCAGTAGTATAGAATCTCTGGGACCCGACAAACTGTTTTTT.

The CDR3 sequence is CASSIDGGLYTEAFF. As DNA, the CDR3 is TGTGCCAGTAGTATAGATGGGGGGCTGTACACTGAAGCTTTCTTT. The rearrangement uses TRBV19 and TRBJ1-1; possibly TRBD1 for D (6 bases). Germline V lookup: CDR1 LNHDA, CDR2 SQIVND (reference sequence). The CDR3 is 15 amino acids. Deletions cut 0 bases from V and 3 bases from J, with 11 bases between.

The genes are TRBV29-1 and TRBJ2-7; 7 nucleotides match TRBD2. Trimming at V came to 4 bases and at J to 11 bases, leaving 11 bases not matched to a gene. This CDR3 has 12 amino acids. CDR1 is SQVTM and CDR2 is ANQGSEA in the germline V gene. CDR3 region: CSVVSSGAIEYF. DNA for the CDR3: TGCAGCGTTGTTTCCAGCGGGGCCATAGAGTACTTC.

This clonotype was seen more than once but under ten times. The chain joins TRBV7-6 to TRBJ2-1, with D unclear. V lost 2 bases, J lost 5 bases, and 10 bases lay in between. This CDR3 spans 14 amino acids. CDR1 is SGHVS and CDR2 is FNYEAQ in the germline V gene. The CDR3 is CASSLSVVNNEQFF. CDR3 DNA sequence: TGTGCCAGCAGCTTATCAGTAGTAAACAATGAGCAGTTCTTC.

The chain employs TRBV10-3 and TRBJ2-7; TRBD1 agrees at 9 bases. The germline V gene encodes CDR1 ENHRY and CDR2 SYGVKD. The CDR3 runs to 12 residues. V trimming: 7 bases; J trimming: 7 bases; junction bases outside the gene matches: 5. The CDR3: CAITSDRGEQYF. The DNA of the CDR3 is TGTGCCATCACCTCGGACAGGGGTGAGCAGTACTTC.

J is TRBJ2-1 and V is TRBV7-8, with D perhaps matching TRBD1 or TRBD2 (6 bases each). The length of the CDR3 is 15 residues. Trimming left V 0 bases short and J 5 bases short, with 11 bases between. CDR1 and CDR2 from the germline V gene are SGHVS and FQNEAQ. This CDR3 is CASSLAGGGHNEQFF. DNA of the CDR3: TGTGCCAGCAGCTTAGCGGGGGGCGGACACAATGAGCAGTTCTTC. Combining the CDR3 with reference TRBV7-8 and TRBJ2-1 gives the whole variable domain GAGVSQSPRYKVAKRGQDVALRCDPISGHVSLFWYQQALGQGPEFLTYFQNEAQLDKSGLPSDRFFAERPEGSVSTLKIQRTQQEDSAVYLCASSLAGGGHNEQFFGPGTRLTVL.

The chain carries TRBV7-8 and TRBJ2-3, with 7 bases aligning to TRBD1. Germline V gives CDR1 SGHVS, CDR2 FQNEAQ. The CDR3 is 15 amino acids. V was clipped by 5 bases and J by 6 bases; unmatched bases: 11. The CDR3 bases are TGTGCCAGCAGCCCAAAACAGGGGAGTGACGATACGCAGTATTTT. It encodes CASSPKQGSDDTQYF.